This paragraph covers one T cell receptor beta chain sequence. These data originate in a study of blood T cell repertoires in COVID-19. The protocol was immunoSEQ multiplex PCR, while the TCRdb copy is restricted to in-frame clones and leaves out a portion. Of hundreds of thousands of clones listed, roughly 90% are singletons. The V gene end was trimmed by 0 bases and the J gene end by 4 bases; junction bases not matched to a gene: 16. CDR3 length: 19 amino acids. The germline V gene encodes CDR1 SGHRS and CDR2 YFSETQ. The chain combines TRBV5-1 with TRBJ2-3; 8 bases agree with TRBD2. The sequenced sample consisted of PBMCs or T cells enriched from blood (not recorded which). The receptor comes from a young woman with acute COVID-19. CDR3 in amino acids: CASSLVLGVAGGLADTQYF. As DNA, the CDR3 is TGCGCCAGCAGCTTGGTTCTAGGGGTGGCGGGAGGATTGGCAGATACGCAGTATTTT.